This TCR beta chain was profiled in a study of Graves' ophthalmopathy and Graves' hyperthyroidism. TCR beta CDR3 amplification used RNA transcripts. HTBI primers primed a first-round RT-PCR, and a second-round multiplex PCR followed. In TCRdb, the multiplex PCR reads were re-called with MiXCR into one record per CDR3 protein. The sample carries 650,000 to 900,000 distinct CDR3 sequences, 40% recorded once. This CDR3 has 13 amino acids. V was cut by 2 bases and J by 0 bases, with 5 bases left in between. The germline V gene has CDR1 SEHNR and CDR2 FQNEAQ (reference sequence). V and J are TRBV7-9 and TRBJ2-7, with D unclear. This sequence was found in an adult man with Graves' ophthalmopathy. Material for sequencing was peripheral blood. This CDR3 is CASSLKSSYEQYF. CDR3 in DNA: TGTGCCAGCAGCTTAAAAAGCTCCTACGAGCAGTACTTC.